These 9 T cell receptor beta chains originate from one sample sequenced in a study of beta chain features in type 1 diabetes. As every portion of the isolated RNA was reverse transcribed, the sequencing read expressed TCRB transcripts. Sequencing was performed with immunoSEQ multiplex PCR; in TCRdb, only in-frame clones are kept and a portion is missing. The sample contains about 220,000 clones, roughly a tenth of which appear only once. What was sequenced was central memory CD4+ T cells from blood. These receptors all come from a man aged 18 to 30 in good health.

CDR3 nucleotide sequence: TGTGCCAGCAGCACGGGGACTAGCGGGGCCCGGGGCGAGCAGTACTTC. It encodes CASSTGTSGARGEQYF. J is TRBJ2-7 and V is TRBV5-4; 13 bases fit TRBD2. J lost 6 bases, V lost 4 bases, and 10 bases had no gene match. CDR1 is SGHNT, CDR2 YYREEE, per germline (reference sequence). This CDR3 contains 16 residues.

This clone occurred a few times. The V gene is TRBV5-1, the J gene TRBJ2-1, with D tentatively TRBD2 (6 bases). Germline CDR1 SGHRS, CDR2 YFSETQ. This CDR3 has 13 residues. V was clipped by 0 bases and J by 7 bases, with 8 bases between them. This CDR3 is CASSLASENEQFF. The CDR3 DNA reads TGCGCCAGCAGCTTGGCTAGCGAGAATGAGCAGTTCTTC.

This clone has a handful of counts. The rearrangement links TRBV5-1 to TRBJ2-5, with D perhaps matching TRBD2 (5 bases). V was trimmed by 4 bases and J by 2 bases, leaving 12 bases between them. The CDR3 is made up of 14 amino acids. Germline V lookup: CDR1 SGHRS, CDR2 YFSETQ. Written as DNA, the CDR3 is TGCGCCAGCAGCCTCAGAGGGAGACAAGAGACCCAGTACTTC. The encoded protein is CASSLRGRQETQYF.

This chain joins TRBV10-3 and TRBJ2-7; TRBD1 matches at 10 bases. V was clipped by 6 bases and J by 0 bases; unmatched bases: 2. CDR1 ENHRY and CDR2 SYGVKD come from the germline V gene. The CDR3 has 14 amino acids. The CDR3 spells CAISRDRGSYEQYF. CDR3 sequence (DNA): TGTGCCATCAGCAGGGACAGGGGCTCCTACGAGCAGTACTTC.

This clone has a handful of counts. This chain uses TRBV21-1 with TRBJ2-5; TRBD1 is the table's D call and was not checked against the DNA. TRBV21-1 is a known pseudogene. The CDR3 is 16 amino acids. The CDR3 region is CASSLGADSLQETQYF. Here the CDR3 DNA reads TGTGCCAGCAGCCTGGGAGCGGACAGCCTCCAAGAGACCCAGTACTTC.

This clone was seen more than once but under ten times. The chain has TRBV11-2 and TRBJ1-4; D not resolved. The germline V and J ends were trimmed by 0 bases and 10 bases, with 9 bases remaining between them. CDR1 is SGHAT, CDR2 FQNNGV, per germline. The CDR3 has 13 residues. The CDR3 reads CASSLDRLGKLFF. The CDR3 nucleotides are TGTGCCAGCAGCTTAGATCGTCTGGGAAAACTGTTTTTT.

This clone showed up just a few times. This sequence joins TRBV2 and TRBJ2-1; 9 positions agree with TRBD2. Trimming took 4 bases from V and 4 from J; bases not matched to a gene: 5. Germline CDR1 is SNHLY and CDR2 is FYNNEI. CDR3 length equals 15 residues. CDR3 DNA: TGTGCCAGCAGTGCTCTAGCGGGAAGGTACAATGAGCAGTTCTTC. Translated: CASSALAGRYNEQFF. Combining the CDR3 with reference TRBV2 and TRBJ2-1 gives the whole variable domain EPEVTQTPSHQVTQMGQEVILRCVPISNHLYFYWYRQILGQKVEFLVSFYNNEISEKSEIFDDQFSVERPDGSNFTLKIRSTKLEDSAMYFCASSALAGRYNEQFFGPGTRLTVL.

The chain recombines TRBV5-1 with TRBJ2-7, with TRBD2 identical over 10 bases. The CDR3 is 13 residues long. The V gene end was trimmed by 2 bases and the J gene end by 5 bases; junction bases not matched to a gene: 1. The V gene's germline CDR1 is SGHRS and CDR2 YFSETQ. CDR3 region: CASSLTSGNEQYF. The CDR3 DNA follows: TGCGCCAGCAGCTTAACTAGCGGGAACGAGCAGTACTTC.

In DNA form, the CDR3 reads TGTGCCAGCAGATCCCCGGGACAGGGTCAGGAGCAGTACTTC. Translating it yields CASRSPGQGQEQYF. This chain uses TRBV6-6 with TRBJ2-7; 9 nucleotides match TRBD1. Germline values: CDR1 MNHNY, CDR2 SVGAGI (reference sequence). V shed 6 bases, J shed 7 bases, and the junction held 10 bases outside the gene matches. The CDR3 sequence is 14 residues long.